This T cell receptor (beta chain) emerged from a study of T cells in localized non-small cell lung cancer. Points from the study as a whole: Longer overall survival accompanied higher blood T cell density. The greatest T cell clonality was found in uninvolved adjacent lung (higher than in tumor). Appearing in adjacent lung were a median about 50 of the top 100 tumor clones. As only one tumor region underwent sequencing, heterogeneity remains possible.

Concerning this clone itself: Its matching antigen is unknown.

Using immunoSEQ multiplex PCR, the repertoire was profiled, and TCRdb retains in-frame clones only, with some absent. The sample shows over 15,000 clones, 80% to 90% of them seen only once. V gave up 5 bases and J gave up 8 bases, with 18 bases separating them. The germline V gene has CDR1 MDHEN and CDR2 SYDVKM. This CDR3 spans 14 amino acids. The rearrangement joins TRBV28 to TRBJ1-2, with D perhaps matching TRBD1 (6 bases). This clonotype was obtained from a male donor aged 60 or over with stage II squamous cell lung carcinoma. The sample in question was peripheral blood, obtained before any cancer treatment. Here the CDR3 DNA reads TGTGCCAGCAGTCTATCTACAGGGATTGGAGGCTACACCTTC. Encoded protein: CASSLSTGIGGYTF.